The clone carrying this T cell receptor (beta chain) has ten or more counts. The antigen is undetermined. Each CDR3 protein is one row after TCRdb ran MiXCR on the 5' RACE reads. The sample includes a few hundred thousand distinct CDR3 sequences, roughly 13% of them seen just once. The data are from a study of CD8 T cells in ankylosing spondylitis. Whole-study results and caveats: Clones linked with disease were CD8+ and fairly uncommon in the peripheral blood. For ankylosing spondylitis blood, a TCR beta motif of about eight highly homologous variants appeared characteristic.

The sample consisted of blood, either unsorted or a sorted T cell fraction (not recorded which). This receptor was obtained from a male donor with ankylosing spondylitis.

The CDR3 DNA is TGCAGTGCTTTTGGACACATGAACACTGAAGCTTTCTTT. It yields the protein CSAFGHMNTEAFF. The chain is built from TRBV20-1 and TRBJ1-1; D possibly corresponds to TRBD1 (5 bases). V lost 5 bases and J lost 0, with 10 bases in between. The CDR3 has 13 amino acids. The germline V gene has CDR1 DFQATT and CDR2 SNEGSKA (reference sequence).